These 16 T cell receptor beta chains share one sample of origin, sequenced in a study of regulatory T cells in long-lasting Graves disease. Assembly of TCR beta libraries relied on iRepertoire HTBI primers together with Arm-PCR of CDR3 regions. From the multiplex PCR reads, TCRdb called clonotypes with MiXCR, one entry per CDR3 protein. The sample lists 400,000 to 650,000 distinct CDR3 sequences, 16% occurring once. Time point indicated: newly diagnosed GD, antithyroid drugs for less than 3 months. Extracted PBMC RNA gave rise to the TCR library. The data were also submitted as part of a second study, on T cells in Graves' hyperthyroidism and ophthalmopathy.

The sequences come from peripheral blood mononuclear cells (PBMCs), collected at new diagnosis, from a patient treated with antithyroid drugs. The source of these receptors is a woman aged 40-60 years with Graves disease.

This clonotype has at least ten counts. The chain uses TRBV30 and TRBJ2-5; no firm D call. Trimming removed 3 bases from V and 6 bases from J, with 8 bases in between. CDR3 length equals 11 residues. The germline V gene encodes CDR1 GTSNPN and CDR2 SVGIG (reference sequence). CDR3 sequence (DNA): TGTGCCTGGAGCGCTCTCCAGACCCAGTACTTC. It specifies CAWSALQTQYF.

This clonotype has just a few counts. The chain has TRBV7-2 and TRBJ2-4; maybe TRBD1 (6 bases). The CDR3 extends over 12 amino acids. Between the trimmed V and J ends, which lost 7 bases and 6 bases, there was a span of 10 bases. CDR1 SGHTA and CDR2 FQGNSA come from the germline V gene. The CDR3: CASTLGGNIQYF. The DNA of the CDR3 is TGTGCCAGCACCCTAGGGGGAAACATTCAGTACTTC.

The V call is TRBV10-1, the J call TRBJ2-2; TRBD2 might be the D (7 bases). This CDR3 comprises 14 residues. Looked up from germline, CDR1 is WNHNN and CDR2 is SYGVQD (reference sequence). Between the trimmed V and J ends, which lost 6 bases and 1 base, there was a span of 9 bases. The CDR3 DNA reads as TGCGCCAGCAGGCGGGGGCAGAACACCGGGGAGCTGTTTTTT. Amino acids: CASRRGQNTGELFF.

For this clonotype: An end of the junction does not agree with germline; a read error may underlie this. The chain is built from TRBV2 and TRBJ2-1; 11 positions match TRBD2. Germline V gene lookup returns CDR1 SNHLY and CDR2 FYNNEI. The CDR3 is 16 amino acids. DNA of the CDR3: TGTACCAGCAGTTCCCTCCGTGTTACTAGCGGGGGCGAGCAGTTCTTC. Encoded protein: CTSSSLRVTSGGEQFF.

This clonotype was counted a single time. With a much larger clone just one base away, this may be a read error. The J gene is TRBJ2-2, the V gene TRBV18; no clear D gene. Germline assignment: CDR1 KGHSH and CDR2 LQKENI. This CDR3 is 14 amino acids long. The V end was cut by 2 bases, the J end by 7 bases, with 11 bases between. The DNA of the CDR3 is TGTGCCAGCTCACCAGTCCGTTCGGTCGGGGAGCTGTTTTTT. This sequence encodes CASSPVRSVGELFF. Using reference TRBV18 and TRBJ2-2 for the parts outside the CDR3, the full variable domain is NAGVMQNPRHLVRRRGQEARLRCSPMKGHSHVYWYRQLPEEGLKFMVYLQKENIIDESGMPKERFSAEFPKEGPSILRIQQVVRGDSAAYFCASSPVRSVGELFFGEGSRLTVL.

This clonotype was counted many times. The V call is TRBV20-1, the J call TRBJ1-6; D gene uncertain. This CDR3 contains 11 residues. With 6 bases removed from V and 10 bases from J, the gap between germline ends came to 10 bases. Germline V lookup: CDR1 DFQATT, CDR2 SNEGSKA (reference sequence). The CDR3 sequence: CSAQSGSPLHF. The CDR3, as DNA: TGCAGTGCCCAATCGGGATCACCCCTCCACTTT.

The rearrangement joins TRBV5-1 to TRBJ2-5; 10 bases are a match to TRBD2. In germline, CDR1 is SGHRS, CDR2 YFSETQ. This CDR3 has 16 residues. The ends lost 1 base at V and 4 bases at J; junction bases unmatched: 7. Here the CDR3 reads CASSLQASGGGETQYF. In DNA form, the CDR3 reads TGCGCCAGCAGCTTGCAAGCGAGCGGGGGGGGAGAGACCCAGTACTTC.

The J gene is TRBJ2-5, the V gene TRBV15; weak D call: TRBD2 (5 bases). The CDR3 loop spans 14 amino acids. Germline CDR1 is LNHNV and CDR2 is YYDKDF (reference sequence). V lost 1 base to trimming and J lost 5 bases, with 11 bases between them. CDR3 nucleotides: TGTGCCACCAGCAGAGTGGTTAGGGAGGAGACCCAGTACTTC. This encodes CATSRVVREETQYF. Supplemented by reference TRBV15 and TRBJ2-5, the full variable domain reads DAMVIQNPRYQVTQFGKPVTLSCSQTLNHNVMYWYQQKSSQAPKLLFHYYDKDFNNEADTPDNFQSRRPNTSFCFLDIRSPGLGDTAMYLCATSRVVREETQYFGPGTRLLVL.

The gene calls are TRBV20-1 and TRBJ2-3; 7 bases map to TRBD1. The CDR3 has 14 amino acids. The trim removed 2 bases at V and 2 bases at J, leaving 4 bases unmatched. Germline-derived CDR1 and CDR2 are DFQATT and SNEGSKA (reference sequence). The CDR3 loop reads CSARRDSYTDTQYF. CDR3 sequence (DNA): TGCAGTGCTAGAAGGGACAGCTACACAGATACGCAGTATTTT.

This chain links TRBV24-1 with TRBJ1-5; no clear D gene. The CDR3 loop spans 14 amino acids. V lost 2 bases and J 7 bases, leaving 11 bases between the germline ends. Germline V gives CDR1 KGHDR, CDR2 SFDVKD. CDR3 nucleotides: TGTGCCACCAGTGATTACCGGGGAACCCAGCCCCAGCATTTT. Translation: CATSDYRGTQPQHF.

The sample holds many counts of this clonotype. The rearrangement uses TRBV6-1 and TRBJ1-2; D gene ambiguous. CDR1 and CDR2 (germline): MNHNS, SASEGT. The CDR3 extends over 11 amino acids. V was clipped by 10 bases and J by 4 bases, with 10 bases between them. The CDR3 sequence: CATRTAYGYTF. CDR3 DNA: TGTGCCACCAGAACAGCCTATGGCTACACCTTC.

This chain connects TRBV2 to TRBJ2-7; 8 nucleotides agree with TRBD1. The CDR3 consists of 15 residues. Trimming removed 6 bases from V and 6 bases from J; junction bases left unmatched: 13. Germline CDR1 and CDR2: SNHLY and FYNNEI. The CDR3 here is CASSHHPGQVAEQYF. The CDR3 DNA follows: TGTGCCAGCAGCCATCACCCGGGACAGGTAGCCGAGCAGTACTTC.

In this sample, this clonotype turned up many times. V usage is TRBV15 and J usage is TRBJ1-2; no clear D gene. Trimming pared 9 bases from V and 0 bases from J, leaving 14 bases between. This CDR3 has 14 residues. CDR1 is LNHNV and CDR2 is YYDKDF in the germline V gene (reference sequence). CDR3 region: CATHGRNSNYGYTF. CDR3 nucleotide sequence: TGTGCCACTCACGGACGGAATTCTAACTATGGCTACACCTTC.

This clonotype has a count of ten or more. A read error may account for a junction end that differs from germline. J is TRBJ1-2 and V is TRBV5-1; D uncertain. This CDR3 comprises 13 residues. Germline loops: CDR1 SGHRS, CDR2 YFSETQ. This chain's CDR3 is CASSHPPNYGYTF. The DNA for the CDR3 is TGTGCCAGCTCACACCCACCTAACTATGGCTACACCTTC. Full variable domain (outside the CDR3, taken from reference TRBV5-1 and TRBJ1-2): KAGVTQTPRYLIKTRGQQVTLSCSPISGHRSVSWYQQTPGQGLQFLFEYFSETQRNKGNFPGRFSGRQFSNSRSEMNVSTLELGDSALYLCASSHPPNYGYTFGSGTRLTVV.

There are many counts of this clonotype. No DNA is shown, since the ends of the CDR3 on it are uncertain; the CDR3 is the one TCRdb lists. The V and J genes are TRBV2 and TRBJ1-2. The CDR3 spans 13 residues, counting both ends. Germline CDR1 and CDR2: SNHLY and FYNNEI. The CDR3 region is CASSVPPSYGYTF.

J is TRBJ2-1 and V is TRBV7-9; no clear D gene. The CDR3 extends over 14 amino acids. The ends were cut back, 7 bases at V and 3 bases at J, with 13 bases in the middle. The germline CDR1 and CDR2 sequences are SEHNR and FQNEAQ (reference sequence). CDR3 region: CASTRSVGYNEQFF. CDR3 DNA sequence: TGTGCCAGCACCCGTTCGGTAGGCTACAATGAGCAGTTCTTC.